These 2 T cell receptor beta chains originate from one sample sequenced in a study of blood T cell repertoires in COVID-19. Some clones are missing from TCRdb's copy, which holds only in-frame ones; the method was immunoSEQ multiplex PCR. The sample includes tens of thousands of clones, around 73% of them seen just once. The material sequenced was peripheral blood. These receptors came from a man older than 75 with acute or convalescent COVID-19.

This clone was observed once. The V call is TRBV5-1, the J call TRBJ2-7, with 9 bases aligning to TRBD1. V lost 1 base, J lost 7 bases, and 6 bases stayed unmatched. Germline V lookup: CDR1 SGHRS, CDR2 YFSETQ. This CDR3 has 14 amino acids. CDR3 in amino acids: CASSLTGQGGEQYF. DNA of the CDR3: TGCGCCAGCAGCTTGACGGGACAGGGCGGAGAGCAGTACTTC.

J is TRBJ1-2 and V is TRBV6-4, with 7 bases that match TRBD1. Losses at the gene ends were 8 bases for V and 4 bases for J; bases not matched to a gene: 13. Germline values: CDR1 MRHNA, CDR2 SNTAGT. The CDR3 has 15 residues. The CDR3 nucleotides are TGTGCCAGCTCCTTGACGGCAGGGGGTACCTATGGCTACACCTTC. Amino acids: CASSLTAGGTYGYTF.